A selection of T cell receptor beta chains follows, all from one sample in a study of early stage breast cancer tumors. Using immunoSEQ multiplex PCR, the repertoire was profiled, and TCRdb retains in-frame clones only, with some absent. The sample has some 7,800 clones; approximately 80% are singletons. The sequencing sample was made of normal breast tissue next to the tumor. The receptors stem from a person between 55 and 70 years old with breast cancer. CDR3s include the opening cysteine and the closing phenylalanine or tryptophan. The order of the fields is V gene, D gene, J gene, clone size, CDR3 protein, CDR3 DNA. The D gene is left open where the match is weak. Where a row states a size, it is once, few, many or the class of an expanded clone; other rows omit it.

v_call: TRBV9; d_call: TRBD1; j_call: TRBJ2-3; clone_size: few; cdr3_aa: CASKGTGSTDTQYF; cdr3_nt: TGTGCCAGCAAAGGGACAGGGAGCACAGATACGCAGTATTTT
v_call: TRBV5-1; d_call: .; j_call: TRBJ1-1; clone_size: .; cdr3_aa: CASSHRDIGSNTEAFF; cdr3_nt: TGCGCCAGCAGCCACAGGGATATCGGGTCGAACACTGAAGCTTTCTTT
v_call: TRBV5-1; d_call: .; j_call: TRBJ2-1; clone_size: .; cdr3_aa: CASSLDGRVNEQFF; cdr3_nt: TGCGCCAGCAGCTTGGACGGGAGAGTCAATGAGCAGTTCTTC
v_call: TRBV2; d_call: TRBD1; j_call: TRBJ1-2; clone_size: .; cdr3_aa: CASSGRTGEAYGYTF; cdr3_nt: TGTGCCAGCAGTGGTCGGACAGGGGAAGCCTATGGCTACACCTTC
v_call: TRBV4-2; d_call: .; j_call: TRBJ1-3; clone_size: .; cdr3_aa: CASSQDRFPPGAIGNTIYF; cdr3_nt: TGTGCCAGCAGCCAAGATAGGTTCCCCCCGGGGGCGATTGGAAACACCATATATTTT
v_call: TRBV2; d_call: TRBD2; j_call: TRBJ2-5; clone_size: .; cdr3_aa: CASSRLGTSGRETQYF; cdr3_nt: TGTGCCAGCAGTCGGCTGGGCACTAGCGGGCGGGAGACCCAGTACTTC
v_call: TRBV18; d_call: TRBD1; j_call: TRBJ1-2; clone_size: .; cdr3_aa: CASSLTGQGDYGYTF; cdr3_nt: TGTGCCAGCTCACTTACCGGACAGGGGGACTATGGCTACACCTTC
v_call: TRBV11-2; d_call: .; j_call: TRBJ2-4; clone_size: .; cdr3_aa: CASSLLGLLAKNIQYF; cdr3_nt: TGTGCCAGCAGCTTACTGGGACTGCTAGCCAAAAACATTCAGTACTTC
v_call: TRBV5-1; d_call: .; j_call: TRBJ1-1; clone_size: .; cdr3_aa: CASSLDPQGNTEAFF; cdr3_nt: TGCGCCAGCAGCTTGGACCCCCAGGGTAACACTGAAGCTTTCTTT
v_call: TRBV14; d_call: .; j_call: TRBJ2-3; clone_size: .; cdr3_aa: CASSPWDLTDTQYF; cdr3_nt: TGTGCCAGCAGCCCTTGGGACCTCACAGATACGCAGTATTTT
v_call: TRBV7-6; d_call: .; j_call: TRBJ2-3; clone_size: .; cdr3_aa: CASSLSTDTQYF; cdr3_nt: TGTGCCAGCAGCTTATCCACAGATACGCAGTATTTT
v_call: TRBV27; d_call: TRBD1; j_call: TRBJ1-2; clone_size: .; cdr3_aa: CASSLSTGTDGYTF; cdr3_nt: TGTGCCAGCAGTTTGTCTACAGGGACAGATGGCTACACCTTC
v_call: TRBV2; d_call: .; j_call: TRBJ2-7; clone_size: .; cdr3_aa: CASSDLDTSYEQYF; cdr3_nt: TGTGCCAGCAGTGATTTGGACACTTCCTACGAGCAGTACTTC
v_call: TRBV28; d_call: TRBD1; j_call: TRBJ1-4; clone_size: .; cdr3_aa: CASSLRTGWSEKLFF; cdr3_nt: TGTGCCAGCAGTCTACGGACAGGGTGGAGTGAAAAACTGTTTTTT
v_call: TRBV5-1; d_call: .; j_call: TRBJ1-5; clone_size: .; cdr3_aa: CASSLGSGSLPQHF; cdr3_nt: TGCGCCAGCAGCTTGGGGTCAGGGTCTCTGCCCCAGCATTTT
v_call: TRBV12-5; d_call: TRBD2; j_call: TRBJ2-7; clone_size: .; cdr3_aa: CASGLLTSVIPYEQYF; cdr3_nt: TGTGCTAGTGGTTTGTTGACTAGCGTAATTCCCTACGAGCAGTACTTC
v_call: TRBV19; d_call: TRBD2; j_call: TRBJ2-1; clone_size: .; cdr3_aa: CASSKLAGGPGIEQFF; cdr3_nt: TGTGCCAGTAGTAAACTAGCGGGGGGTCCCGGGATTGAGCAGTTCTTC
v_call: TRBV5-8; d_call: .; j_call: TRBJ1-6; clone_size: .; cdr3_aa: CASSWGPDSPLHF; cdr3_nt: TGTGCCAGCAGCTGGGGACCCGATTCACCCCTCCACTTT
v_call: TRBV28; d_call: TRBD1; j_call: TRBJ1-2; clone_size: .; cdr3_aa: CASGQPGTAYGYTF; cdr3_nt: TGTGCCAGCGGCCAACCCGGGACAGCGTATGGCTACACCTTC
v_call: TRBV18; d_call: .; j_call: TRBJ2-7; clone_size: large; cdr3_aa: CASSPTGYEQYF; cdr3_nt: TGTGCCAGCTCACCGACAGGCTACGAGCAGTACTTC
v_call: TRBV6-1; d_call: .; j_call: TRBJ2-4; clone_size: .; cdr3_aa: CASSESNRALAKNIQYF; cdr3_nt: TGTGCCAGCAGTGAAAGCAACAGGGCCTTAGCCAAAAACATTCAGTACTTC
v_call: TRBV6-1; d_call: TRBD1; j_call: TRBJ2-5; clone_size: .; cdr3_aa: CASSLTGRETQYF; cdr3_nt: TGTGCCAGCAGCCTGACAGGGCGAGAGACCCAGTACTTC
v_call: TRBV7-6; d_call: .; j_call: TRBJ2-3; clone_size: few; cdr3_aa: CASSSTGRTDTQYF; cdr3_nt: TGTGCCAGCTCTTCGACGGGGAGGACAGATACGCAGTATTTT
v_call: TRBV10-3; d_call: .; j_call: TRBJ1-6; clone_size: .; cdr3_aa: CAISSGDPEHRIDSPLHF; cdr3_nt: TGTGCCATCAGCTCAGGCGACCCCGAGCATAGAATCGATTCACCCCTCCACTTT
v_call: TRBV29-1; d_call: TRBD1; j_call: TRBJ2-7; clone_size: .; cdr3_aa: CSVEFPDRGGSYEQYF; cdr3_nt: TGCAGCGTTGAATTCCCCGACAGGGGTGGTTCCTACGAGCAGTACTTC
v_call: TRBV5-1; d_call: TRBD1; j_call: TRBJ1-5; clone_size: .; cdr3_aa: CASSLYGQGNQPQHF; cdr3_nt: TGCGCCAGCAGCTTGTACGGACAGGGGAACCAGCCCCAGCATTTT
v_call: TRBV7-2; d_call: TRBD1; j_call: TRBJ1-3; clone_size: .; cdr3_aa: CASRPPGGKAGNTIYF; cdr3_nt: TGTGCCAGCAGGCCTCCAGGGGGCAAAGCTGGAAACACCATATATTTT
v_call: TRBV6-4; d_call: .; j_call: TRBJ2-1; clone_size: once; cdr3_aa: CASIRYLEGFYNEQFF; cdr3_nt: TGTGCCAGCATTCGATACTTGGAGGGATTTTACAATGAGCAGTTCTTC
v_call: TRBV10-3; d_call: .; j_call: TRBJ1-2; clone_size: .; cdr3_aa: CAITRRGAGYGYTF; cdr3_nt: TGTGCCATCACCCGACGAGGGGCGGGGTATGGCTACACCTTC
v_call: TRBV6-5; d_call: .; j_call: TRBJ1-4; clone_size: .; cdr3_aa: CASSYRQYNEKLFF; cdr3_nt: TGTGCCAGCAGTTACCGGCAGTATAATGAAAAACTGTTTTTT
v_call: TRBV7-8; d_call: .; j_call: TRBJ1-2; clone_size: few; cdr3_aa: CASSLLPSDGYTF; cdr3_nt: TGTGCCAGCAGCTTACTCCCCTCAGATGGCTACACCTTC
v_call: TRBV5-5; d_call: TRBD2; j_call: TRBJ2-5; clone_size: few; cdr3_aa: CASRPTGGETQYF; cdr3_nt: TGTGCCAGCAGGCCCACGGGAGGAGAGACCCAGTACTTC
v_call: TRBV9; d_call: .; j_call: TRBJ2-3; clone_size: .; cdr3_aa: CASTGAVRGDTQYF; cdr3_nt: TGTGCCAGCACCGGTGCGGTACGGGGAGATACGCAGTATTTT
v_call: TRBV7-9; d_call: .; j_call: TRBJ2-7; clone_size: once; cdr3_aa: CASSFPGAAGEQYF; cdr3_nt: TGTGCCAGCAGCTTTCCGGGGGCCGCAGGGGAGCAGTACTTC
v_call: TRBV28; d_call: .; j_call: TRBJ2-7; clone_size: once; cdr3_aa: CASIGVYYEQYF; cdr3_nt: TGTGCCAGCATCGGGGTTTACTACGAGCAGTACTTC
v_call: TRBV19; d_call: TRBD1; j_call: TRBJ1-1; clone_size: few; cdr3_aa: CASSIGQGMNTEAFF; cdr3_nt: TGTGCCAGTAGTATCGGACAGGGGATGAACACTGAAGCTTTCTTT
v_call: TRBV19; d_call: .; j_call: TRBJ1-5; clone_size: .; cdr3_aa: CASSIDHEGIRWPQHF; cdr3_nt: TGTGCCAGTAGTATAGATCATGAAGGGATACGGTGGCCCCAGCATTTT
v_call: TRBV4-1; d_call: TRBD1; j_call: TRBJ1-1; clone_size: .; cdr3_aa: CASSQDPRQGVRVAEAFF; cdr3_nt: TGCGCCAGCAGCCAAGATCCCCGACAGGGAGTAAGAGTTGCTGAAGCTTTCTTT
v_call: TRBV10-2; d_call: .; j_call: TRBJ2-1; clone_size: medium-sized; cdr3_aa: CASRRRDEARNEQFF; cdr3_nt: TGCGCCAGCAGGAGACGGGACGAGGCGAGGAATGAGCAGTTCTTC
v_call: TRBV7-3; d_call: TRBD1; j_call: TRBJ1-2; clone_size: .; cdr3_aa: CASSLKRTGLDGYTF; cdr3_nt: TGTGCCAGCAGCTTAAAACGGACAGGGTTGGATGGCTACACCTTC
v_call: TRBV6-4; d_call: TRBD2; j_call: TRBJ2-2; clone_size: .; cdr3_aa: CASSVSSGNANTGELFF; cdr3_nt: TGTGCCAGCAGTGTATCTAGCGGAAATGCGAACACCGGGGAGCTGTTTTTT
v_call: TRBV29-1; d_call: .; j_call: TRBJ2-1; clone_size: .; cdr3_aa: CSGNTGRRYNEQFF; cdr3_nt: TGCAGCGGGAATACAGGCCGGAGGTACAATGAGCAGTTCTTC
v_call: TRBV7-3; d_call: .; j_call: TRBJ2-3; clone_size: .; cdr3_aa: CASSLKSDTQYF; cdr3_nt: TGTGCCAGCAGCTTAAAGTCAGATACGCAGTATTTT
v_call: TRBV5-4; d_call: TRBD1; j_call: TRBJ2-7; clone_size: few; cdr3_aa: CASSLGQGPYEQYF; cdr3_nt: TGTGCCAGCAGCTTGGGACAGGGTCCCTACGAGCAGTACTTC
v_call: TRBV19; d_call: TRBD2; j_call: TRBJ2-5; clone_size: .; cdr3_aa: CASSISGGGLETQYF; cdr3_nt: TGTGCCAGTAGTATATCGGGAGGCGGTTTGGAGACCCAGTACTTC
v_call: TRBV12-1; d_call: .; j_call: TRBJ2-7; clone_size: .; cdr3_aa: CASSTRRAGGAYEQYF; cdr3_nt: TGTGCCAGCAGCACTAGACGAGCGGGGGGGGCCTACGAGCAGTACTTC
v_call: TRBV2; d_call: TRBD2; j_call: TRBJ2-2; clone_size: .; cdr3_aa: CASSLSEGLAGRGELFF; cdr3_nt: TGTGCCAGCAGTCTCTCGGAGGGTTTAGCGGGGAGAGGGGAGCTGTTTTTT
v_call: TRBV6-1; d_call: TRBD1; j_call: TRBJ1-1; clone_size: once; cdr3_aa: CASARRDRVTEAFF; cdr3_nt: TGTGCCAGCGCAAGGCGGGACAGGGTCACTGAAGCTTTCTTT